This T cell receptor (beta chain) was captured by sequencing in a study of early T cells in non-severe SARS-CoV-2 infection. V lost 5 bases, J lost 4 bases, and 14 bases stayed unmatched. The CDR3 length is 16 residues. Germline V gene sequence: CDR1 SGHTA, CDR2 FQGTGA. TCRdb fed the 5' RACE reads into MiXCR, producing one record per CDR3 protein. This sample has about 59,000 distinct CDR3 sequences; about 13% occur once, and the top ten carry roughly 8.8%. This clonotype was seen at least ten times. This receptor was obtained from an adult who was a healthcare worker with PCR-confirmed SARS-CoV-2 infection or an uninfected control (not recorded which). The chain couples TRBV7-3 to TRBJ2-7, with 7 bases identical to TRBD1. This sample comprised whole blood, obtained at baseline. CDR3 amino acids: CASSLRYRGMGYEQYF. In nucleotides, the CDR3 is TGTGCCAGCAGCCTGCGTTACAGGGGCATGGGGTACGAGCAGTACTTC.